The present entry profiles one T cell receptor (beta chain) with its context. Its antigen is not yet known. No much larger clone exists at a distance of one base, and base qualities are not known. The data belong to a study of persistence of HIV-infected CD4 T cells (dated by TCRdb to the early 2020s). Study-level background: The study isolated CMV- and HIV-1 Gag-responding CD4+ T cells from ART-treated individuals to examine antigen-driven clonal expansion of HIV-1-infected cells. Peripheral blood samples of up to about 200 mL were obtained at multiple time points, with the exception of two participants, for whom leukapheresis was performed at a single time point. Suppressive ART had been received by participants for a median of roughly eight years. In the cross-participant TCR cluster analysis, eight or nine participants were included for CMV and 6 or 7 participants were included for Gag. The clonality of all cells in each sorted population was measured by TCRbeta sequencing, and the clonality of infected cells was measured by proviral sequencing. Findings and caveats that apply to the study as a whole: Within the same sorted populations, how oligoclonal the TCRs were correlated with how oligoclonal the proviruses were. Antigen-responding cells were enriched for degenerate expanded CDR3beta sequences, which suggests convergent selection of CD4+ responses to CMV and Gag. Bulk TCR analyses could not be restricted to the rare CMV-responding cells that actually carried HIV-1 proviruses. The study involved few individuals and tested only a limited range of antigens. Significantly lower TCRbeta richness was observed in CMV- and Gag-responding cells than in anti-CD3/anti-CD28-responding cells, and higher oligoclonality was observed in CMV-responding cells than in CD3/CD28-stimulated and Gag-responding cells.

What this sample's treatment or condition label stands for: suppressive antiretroviral therapy. A pool of overlapping HIV-1 Gag 15-mer peptides, at about 1 ug per peptide per mL, was used to stimulate the cells. Memory CD4+ T cells that did not respond, being CD40L-negative, CD69-negative and CD45RO-high, were sorted as memory populations depleted of antigen-responding cells. Participants were HIV-1-infected adults who started suppressive ART during chronic infection. For at least 4 years, participants had undetectable plasma HIV-1 RNA, below 50 copies/mL. To be included, a participant needed positive CMV serology and a CD4+ T cell count above 400 cells/uL. Before stimulation, PBMCs were isolated using density centrifugation and then depleted of CD8+ T cells. Stimulation of CD8-depleted PBMCs was carried out for approximately 17 hours with anti-CD28/CD49d costimulation, CD40-blocking antibody and enfuvirtide, to prevent new infections. Sorting was done on either a Beckman Coulter MoFlo Legacy or an XDP sorter, and propidium iodide was used to exclude dead cells. Genomic DNA was extracted using the QIAamp DNA Mini Kit for samples with more than one million cells and using the Quick-DNA Microprep Kit for all other samples.

For CDR1 and CDR2, the germline V gene lists MNHEY and SVGAGI. The V and J ends are trimmed by 2 bases and 6 bases, leaving 5 bases between them. The CDR3 sequence holds 13 residues, the cysteine and phenylalanine included. Here the CDR3 DNA is all that survives: 39 bases in frame from base 1. The immunoSEQ hsTCRB assay version 4, run in survey mode, was used to sequence TCRbeta repertoires from genomic DNA. Genomic DNA was diluted to approximately 10 ng/uL, and up to roughly 1 ug per sample was used for TCRbeta sequencing. On the study's bioinformatics: TCRbeta data analysis was done in ImmunoSeq Analyzer 3.0, and diversity was calculated on productive nucleotide rearrangements. The improved Chao index was used to estimate lower-bound TCR diversity, and the Gini coefficient was used to estimate clonality using the Immunarch R package. Nucleotide rearrangements that differed but encoded the same CDR3beta amino acid sequence were counted as separate clonotypes. TCRbeta sequences significantly enriched in antigen-responding cells relative to anti-CD3/anti-CD28-activated cells were identified by differential abundance analysis. Using predicted peptide-MHC specificity as the basis, GLIPH2 grouped TCRs into clusters, both for each participant individually and for the merged data sets that combined participants. The source is immuneACCESS, and TCRdb retained only in-frame sequences with V and J called. Part of the clones is not carried over; for the studies checked, unresolved V genes explain less than half of this, and the remainder is unexplained. That table is the source of V, J and clone size, and D and trimming were worked out from the DNA. This sample gives around 60,000 clones in total; just under 75% of them show up just once. The ten largest clones add up to around 1.7% of the sample.

The chain uses TRBV6-5 and TRBJ1-6; too little of a D gene remains to name it. The sample consisted of CD4+ T cells sorted from PBMCs after roughly 18-hour stimulation, taken from a patient who received antiretroviral therapy. This sample's cell subset or site label indicates: CD40L-CD69- CD45RO-high memory CD4 T cells not responding to Gag peptides. The clonotype originates from an adult man with HIV who was CMV-seropositive. The DNA is TGTGCCAGCAGTTACGAATCTAATTCACCCCTCCACTTT. Protein translation: CASSYESNSPLHF.